Shown below are 16 T cell receptor beta chains from a single sample sequenced in a study of identical twins. TCRdb independently ran MiXCR on the 5' RACE reads; one entry per CDR3 protein. The profile shows 310,000 or so distinct CDR3 sequences, roughly 8.6% of them singletons. This sample was shared with a second study, whose subject was yellow fever vaccine responses in identical twins.

Sequences were obtained from memory (CD45RO+) T cells sorted from blood. Every receptor here comes from a woman between 18 and 30 years old in good health.

V gene TRBV19 combines with J gene TRBJ1-2, with D maybe TRBD1 (6 bases). Trimming removed 7 bases from V and 6 bases from J, with 12 bases in between. The V gene's germline CDR1 is LNHDA and CDR2 SQIVND (reference sequence). This CDR3 region has 12 residues. CDR3 protein: CASTSRDNGYTF. CDR3 nucleotides: TGTGCCAGTACCTCCCGGGACAATGGCTACACCTTC.

This clonotype has a count of ten or more. V is TRBV25-1 and J is TRBJ1-1; perhaps TRBD1 as D (6 bases). Per the germline V gene, CDR1 is MGHDK and CDR2 is SYGVNS. V gave up 3 bases and J gave up 5 bases, with 16 bases separating them. The CDR3 extends over 15 amino acids. The CDR3 spells CASSEPGQGGTEAFF. As DNA, the CDR3 is TGTGCCAGCAGTGAGCCAGGGCAAGGGGGGACTGAAGCTTTCTTT.

This clonotype was detected many times. The rearrangement uses TRBV6-5 and TRBJ2-3; D may be TRBD1 or TRBD2 (5 bases each). The V end lost 2 bases, the J end lost 2 bases, and 11 bases lay between the germline ends. In germline, CDR1 is MNHEY, CDR2 SVGAGI. This CDR3 spans 15 amino acids. This CDR3 is CASSYGGVVTDTQYF. The CDR3 DNA reads TGTGCCAGCAGTTACGGGGGAGTGGTCACAGATACGCAGTATTTT.

This clonotype appeared a few times. V and J are TRBV5-1 and TRBJ2-5; 7 bases fit TRBD2. Losses at the gene ends were 0 bases for V and 4 bases for J; bases not matched to a gene: 9. CDR1 and CDR2 from the germline V gene are SGHRS and YFSETQ. The CDR3 runs to 16 residues. The CDR3 DNA reads TGCGCCAGCAGCTTGGCGGTCGGGGGGAGTATAGAGACCCAGTACTTC. This gives the protein CASSLAVGGSIETQYF.

In this sample, this clonotype turned up many times. The rearrangement links TRBV5-1 to TRBJ2-5; 11 bases match TRBD2. The CDR3 loop spans 14 amino acids. V shed 5 bases, J shed 5 bases, and the junction held 5 bases outside the gene matches. The germline V gene has CDR1 SGHRS and CDR2 YFSETQ. CDR3 amino acids: CASRKTSGSETQYF. The DNA for the CDR3 is TGCGCCAGCAGAAAAACTAGCGGGAGCGAGACCCAGTACTTC.

The chain joins TRBV25-1 to TRBJ2-7; a weak D match, TRBD2 (6 bases). Germline CDR1 is MGHDK and CDR2 is SYGVNS. The CDR3 length is 15 residues. Between the trimmed V and J ends, which lost 4 bases and 3 bases, there was a span of 16 bases. CDR3 DNA: TGTGCCAGCAGTGGGGGATATGGGAGGAGCTACGAGCAGTACTTC. It encodes CASSGGYGRSYEQYF.

This chain joins TRBV7-9 and TRBJ2-3, with a possible D match to TRBD1 (6 bases). Per the germline V gene, CDR1 is SEHNR and CDR2 is FQNEAQ (reference sequence). The CDR3 length is 14 residues. V lost 7 bases and J lost 4, with 15 bases in between. CDR3 sequence reads: CASTRWGRPDTQYF. The DNA for the CDR3 is TGTGCCAGCACCAGATGGGGGCGTCCAGATACGCAGTATTTT.

This clonotype was detected a few times. The chain recombines TRBV4-1 with TRBJ2-7, with unresolved D. Germline CDR1 MGHRA, CDR2 YSYEKL. V shed 3 bases and J shed 1 base, with 10 bases lying between them. This CDR3 region has 14 residues. The CDR3 DNA follows: TGCGCCAGCAGCCACCCAGCACAATCCTACGAGCAGTACTTC. Encoded protein: CASSHPAQSYEQYF.

This clonotype was recorded many times. This chain connects TRBV14 to TRBJ2-1; 14 bases fit TRBD2. The germline V gene has CDR1 SGHDN and CDR2 FVKESK. V trimming: 6 bases; J trimming: 7 bases; junction bases outside the gene matches: 5. The CDR3 totals 15 residues. The CDR3 region is CASSRLAGGENEQFF. The CDR3, as DNA: TGTGCCAGCAGTCGACTAGCGGGAGGGGAAAATGAGCAGTTCTTC.

This clonotype was counted a few times. This chain's CDR3 is CASSSVRGRGNEQFF. The CDR3 DNA is TGTGCCAGCAGCTCTGTCCGCGGGAGGGGCAATGAGCAGTTCTTC. The J gene is TRBJ2-1, the V gene TRBV11-2; 9 positions match TRBD2. This CDR3 is built from 15 residues. Germline trimming cut 4 bases from V and 6 bases from J; bases unmatched to any gene: 7. Germline CDR1 reads SGHAT; CDR2 reads FQNNGV.

In this sample, this clonotype turned up many times. The chain uses TRBV25-1 and TRBJ1-1; D uncertain. The CDR3 loop spans 11 amino acids. CDR1 and CDR2 (germline): MGHDK, SYGVNS. Trimming stripped 8 bases from V and 8 bases from J, with 12 bases between. CDR3 protein: CASEGKQEAFF. For the CDR3, the DNA is TGTGCCAGCGAGGGAAAACAAGAAGCTTTCTTT.

The V gene is TRBV3-1, the J gene TRBJ2-1; D gene ambiguous. The V and J ends lost 1 base and 7 bases respectively, with 5 bases between them. The CDR3 has 12 residues. Germline CDR1 and CDR2: LGHDT and YNNKEL (reference sequence). This chain's CDR3 is CASSQVGNEQFF. The CDR3 DNA is TGTGCCAGCAGCCAAGTTGGGAATGAGCAGTTCTTC.

V gene TRBV11-3 combines with J gene TRBJ2-7; D call uncertain. The CDR3 is 14 amino acids. The germline gives CDR1 SGHNT, CDR2 YENEEA. Trimming took 3 bases from V and 5 from J, leaving 14 bases between them. CDR3 nucleotide sequence: TGTGCCAGCAGCTTCAGGACCGTCCGCGACGAGCAGTACTTC. As protein: CASSFRTVRDEQYF.

The chain joins TRBV20-1 to TRBJ2-1; maybe TRBD2 (5 bases). Trimming cost V 4 bases and J 9 bases, with 13 bases left between them. The V gene's germline CDR1 is DFQATT and CDR2 SNEGSKA (reference sequence). The CDR3 loop spans 12 amino acids. Here the CDR3 reads CSATNRTVEQFF. The CDR3 DNA reads TGCAGTGCTACCAATCGGACTGTTGAGCAGTTCTTC.

This clonotype was counted between two and nine times. V gene TRBV5-5 combines with J gene TRBJ2-5; possibly TRBD2 for D (6 bases). This CDR3 is 17 amino acids long. The germline V gene encodes CDR1 SGHKS and CDR2 YYEKEE (reference sequence). V lost 0 bases and J 2 bases, leaving 17 bases between the germline ends. The CDR3 here is CASSLGGSGTIQETQYF. The DNA for the CDR3 is TGTGCCAGCAGCTTGGGGGGTAGCGGTACGATACAAGAGACCCAGTACTTC.

Only a few counts were recorded for this clonotype. This chain links TRBV11-1 with TRBJ2-1; 8 positions agree with TRBD1. After removal of 2 bases from V and 7 bases from J, the junction contained 19 bases not matched to a gene. The CDR3 totals 19 residues. Per germline, CDR1 SGHAT and CDR2 FQDESV (reference sequence). CDR3: CASSLWVNQGAIAGNEQFF. The DNA of the CDR3 is TGTGCCAGCAGCTTATGGGTCAACCAGGGGGCGATCGCCGGGAATGAGCAGTTCTTC.